Sequencing of this T cell receptor (beta chain) was carried out in a study of cytomegalovirus exposure and HLA in healthy donors. About this clone: What it binds is not known.

Study findings and constraints: It was only CMV serostatus that was available as immune exposure information. Both high specificity and high sensitivity reportedly marked the classifier's diagnosis of cytomegalovirus status.

The length of the CDR3 is 15 residues. Germline assignment: CDR1 PRHDT and CDR2 FYEKMQ (reference sequence). Germline trimming cut 5 bases from V and 3 bases from J; bases unmatched to any gene: 7. Primers included in the PCR were 60 Vbeta and 13 Jbeta primers. The table came from immunoSEQ multiplex PCR; TCRdb's copy has only in-frame clones and leaves some out. The data contain 240,000 or so clones, 82% of them singletons. The chain combines TRBV13 with TRBJ2-3, with 8 bases that match TRBD1. The source of this sequence is a woman in her thirties or forties in good health and CMV-seropositive. Source material: PBMCs. CDR3 protein: CASSALRGRTDTQYF. The CDR3 DNA follows: TGTGCCAGCAGCGCCCTCAGGGGGCGAACAGATACGCAGTATTTT.